This T cell receptor beta chain is from a study of response to subunit inactivated influenza vaccine. Notes on the study in general: Authors suggested few new T cells are recruited by each seasonal influenza vaccination.

TCRdb reanalysed the RT-PCR reads using MiXCR and keeps one entry per CDR3 protein. The sample records around 530,000 distinct CDR3 sequences, roughly 10% being singletons. Germline V lookup: CDR1 SGHRS, CDR2 YFSETQ. This CDR3 spans 16 amino acids. V gave up 0 bases and J gave up 2 bases; unmatched junction bases: 2. About this clonotype itself: Its matching antigen is unknown.

The rearrangement joins TRBV5-1 to TRBJ2-7; 13 bases align to TRBD2. Sequences were derived from PBMCs from blood, sampled on the day of vaccination. The origin of this receptor is a man aged 50-60 years who received an inactivated influenza vaccine. DNA of the CDR3: TGCGCCAGCAGCTTGGCCACTAGCGGGAGGGCCTACGAGCAGTACTTC. As protein: CASSLATSGRAYEQYF.